This paragraph reports one T cell receptor beta chain. In Seattle, patients joined the study during active infection and were tracked longitudinally. Original handling: For nucleated cells, counts were estimated from reference gene primer amplification. Measured with immunoSEQ multiplex PCR; TCRdb has only the in-frame clones, and not every one. Clone size and V and J calls were adopted from that table, with D and trimming inferred from the DNA. Of approximately 290,000 clones detected, 80% to 85% appear once; the ten largest clones hold approximately 14%. These data originate in a study of blood T cell repertoires in COVID-19. On the study more broadly: Specimens from acute and convalescent COVID-19 originated in the United States, Italy and Spain. In each case, the material was cDNA or gDNA derived from T cells, B-cell-depleted T cells, or PBMCs.

Trimming took off 3 bases at V and 2 bases at J, with 8 bases between the two ends. Germline V lookup: CDR1 MDHEN, CDR2 SYDVKM. The CDR3 extends over 13 amino acids. Sequencing used peripheral blood. This TCR was sampled from a person aged 70 to 80 with COVID-19, enrolled during active disease. The chain carries TRBV28 and TRBJ2-7; tentative D call: TRBD1 (5 bases). CDR3: CASSFRVAYEQYF. DNA of the CDR3: TGTGCCAGCAGTTTCAGGGTCGCCTACGAGCAGTACTTC.